This T cell receptor beta chain was identified during a study of T cells in narcolepsy. Across the study: Donors had narcolepsy type 1 or type 2, or were healthy controls.

This clone has just a few counts. Antigen specificity is unknown. Points from the study as a whole: Autoreactive clonotypes reportedly recurred in blood of same and different patients, not controls. No autoreactive T cell clone sequences appeared in some memory CD4+ repertoires. Same-patient CSF and blood CD4+ T cell clonotypes included HCRT-specific and TRIB2-specific autoreactive ones.

Germline CDR1 SGHDN, CDR2 FVKESK. This CDR3 has 14 residues. Deletions cut 5 bases from V and 6 bases from J, with 13 bases between. Generated by immunoSEQ multiplex PCR, the TCRdb table keeps only in-frame clones and is missing some. Among 25,000 or so clones, around three quarters were seen once, and the ten largest hold 3% to 4%. The sequenced sample was CD45RA- memory CD4+ T cells from PBMCs. The sequence was obtained from a human donor with narcolepsy. This chain joins TRBV14 and TRBJ2-2; D remains unclear. The CDR3 is CASSSRRQAGELFF. The CDR3 DNA sequence: TGTGCCAGCAGCTCGCGTAGGCAGGCCGGGGAGCTGTTTTTT.